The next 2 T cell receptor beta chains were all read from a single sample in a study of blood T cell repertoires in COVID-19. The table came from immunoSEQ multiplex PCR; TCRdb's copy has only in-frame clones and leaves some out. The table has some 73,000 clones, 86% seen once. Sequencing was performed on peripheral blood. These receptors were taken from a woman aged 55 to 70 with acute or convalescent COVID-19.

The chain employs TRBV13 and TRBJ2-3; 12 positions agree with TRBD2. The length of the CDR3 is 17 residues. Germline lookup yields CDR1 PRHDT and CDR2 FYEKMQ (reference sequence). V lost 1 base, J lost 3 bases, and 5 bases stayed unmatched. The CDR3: CASSLASGGAGTDTQYF. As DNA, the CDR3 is TGTGCCAGCAGCTTAGCTAGCGGGGGGGCTGGGACAGATACGCAGTATTTT.

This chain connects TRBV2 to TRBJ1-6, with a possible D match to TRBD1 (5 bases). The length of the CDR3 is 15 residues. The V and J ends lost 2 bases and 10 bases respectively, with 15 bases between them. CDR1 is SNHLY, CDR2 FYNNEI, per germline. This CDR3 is CASSEQGREESPLHF. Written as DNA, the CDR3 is TGTGCCAGCAGTGAACAAGGCAGGGAGGAGTCACCCCTCCACTTT.